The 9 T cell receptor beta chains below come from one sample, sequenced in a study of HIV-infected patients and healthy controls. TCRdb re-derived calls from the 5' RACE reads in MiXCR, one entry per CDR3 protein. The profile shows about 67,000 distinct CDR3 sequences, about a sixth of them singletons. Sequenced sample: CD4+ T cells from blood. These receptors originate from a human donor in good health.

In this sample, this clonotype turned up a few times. Here the CDR3 reads CASSSQLAGGPYEQYF. The DNA of the CDR3 is TGTGCCAGCAGCTCACAACTAGCGGGGGGGCCCTACGAGCAGTACTTC. The chain employs TRBV7-2 and TRBJ2-7; the match to TRBD2 covers 13 bases. V trimming: 4 bases; J trimming: 2 bases; junction bases outside the gene matches: 5. CDR1 and CDR2 (germline): SGHTA, FQGNSA. The CDR3 has 16 residues.

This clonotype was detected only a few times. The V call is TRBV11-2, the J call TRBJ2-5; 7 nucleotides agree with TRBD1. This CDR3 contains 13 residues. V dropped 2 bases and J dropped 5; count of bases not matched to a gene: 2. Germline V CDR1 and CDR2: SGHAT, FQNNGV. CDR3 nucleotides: TGTGCCAGCAGCTTATCACAGGGGGAGACCCAGTACTTC. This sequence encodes CASSLSQGETQYF.

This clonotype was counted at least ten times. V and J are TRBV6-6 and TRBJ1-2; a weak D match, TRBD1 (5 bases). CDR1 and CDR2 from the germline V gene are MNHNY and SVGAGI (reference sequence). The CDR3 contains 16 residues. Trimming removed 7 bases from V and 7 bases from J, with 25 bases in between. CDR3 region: CASTRDPSRQLSGYTF. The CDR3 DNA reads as TGTGCCAGCACTAGGGACCCGAGCAGGCAACTCTCTGGCTACACCTTC.

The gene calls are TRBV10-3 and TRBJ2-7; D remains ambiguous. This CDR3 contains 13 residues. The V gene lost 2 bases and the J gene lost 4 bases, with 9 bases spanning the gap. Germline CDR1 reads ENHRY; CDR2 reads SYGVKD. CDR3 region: CAISEDTRYEQYF. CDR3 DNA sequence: TGTGCCATCAGTGAGGACACCAGATACGAGCAGTACTTC.

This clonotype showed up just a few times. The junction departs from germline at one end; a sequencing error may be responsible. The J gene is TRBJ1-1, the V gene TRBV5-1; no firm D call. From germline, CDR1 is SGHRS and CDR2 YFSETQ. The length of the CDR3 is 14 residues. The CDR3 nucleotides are TGCGCCAGCAGCCTCGACCTGAACCCAGGCAAATTCAGTTTT. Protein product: CASSLDLNPGKFSF.

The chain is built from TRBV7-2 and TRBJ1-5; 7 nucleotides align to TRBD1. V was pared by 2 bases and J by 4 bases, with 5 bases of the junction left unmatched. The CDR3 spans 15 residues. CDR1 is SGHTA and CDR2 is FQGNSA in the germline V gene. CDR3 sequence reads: CASSLTGAPNQPQHF. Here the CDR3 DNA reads TGTGCCAGCAGCTTAACAGGGGCACCAAATCAGCCCCAGCATTTT.

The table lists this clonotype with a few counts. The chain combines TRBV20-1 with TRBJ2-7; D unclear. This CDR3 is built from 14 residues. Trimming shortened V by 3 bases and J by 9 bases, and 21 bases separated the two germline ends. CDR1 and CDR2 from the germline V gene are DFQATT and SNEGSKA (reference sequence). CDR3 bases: TGCAGTGCTAGTTCTCTATCCAGGTCTTTGGGGCAGTACTTC. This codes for CSASSLSRSLGQYF.

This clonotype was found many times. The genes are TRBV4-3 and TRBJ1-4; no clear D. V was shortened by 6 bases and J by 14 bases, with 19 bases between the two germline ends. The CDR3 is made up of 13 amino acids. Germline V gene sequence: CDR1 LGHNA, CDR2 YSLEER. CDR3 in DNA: TGCGCCAGCAGTCGAACCCCTGGGAATTTCCTGTTTTTT. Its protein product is CASSRTPGNFLFF.

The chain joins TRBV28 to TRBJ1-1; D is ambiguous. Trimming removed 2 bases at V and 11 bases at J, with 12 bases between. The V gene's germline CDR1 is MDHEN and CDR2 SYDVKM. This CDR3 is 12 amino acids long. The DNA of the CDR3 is TGTGCCAGCAGTTTAAACATATACGGGGCTTTCTTT. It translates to CASSLNIYGAFF.